These T cell receptor beta chains were read from a single sample in a study. TCRdb reanalysed the 5' RACE reads using MiXCR and keeps one entry per CDR3 protein. Here the sample spans about 40,000 distinct CDR3 sequences, 15% to 20% being singletons. The sequencing input was naive CD4+ T cells sorted from a lymph node. All receptors derive from a female donor with breast cancer. Each CDR3 is given with its conserved first and last residue.

TRBV11-3	TRBJ1-2	CASSLDSGDGTGVGYTF
TRBV7-2	TRBJ2-1	CASSLDAGREQFF
TRBV7-7	TRBJ2-2	CASSQAGSNTGELFF
TRBV7-2	TRBJ1-4	CGSSLVRTRGEKLFF
TRBV12-3/TRBV12-4	TRBJ2-2	CASNLAGVSTGELFF
TRBV7-2	TRBJ2-2	CASSFGGITGELFF
TRBV20-1	TRBJ2-5	CSAAHQETQYF
TRBV7-9	TRBJ1-6	CASSPEKTGGNNSPLHF
TRBV7-3	TRBJ2-3	CASSLIQGTDTQYF
TRBV12-3/TRBV12-4	TRBJ2-5	CASSPSGLQETQYF
TRBV5-1	TRBJ1-2	CASSLERTGDNYGDTF
TRBV6-5	TRBJ2-3	CASSYSKSTESDTQYF
TRBV20-1	TRBJ2-4	CSARPDRVTKNIQYF
TRBV24-1	TRBJ1-5	CATSDSDRRGGPQHF
TRBV29-1	TRBJ2-7	CSVSPGQGSNEQYF
TRBV5-4	TRBJ1-2	CASGAVGGYGYTF
TRBV24-1	TRBJ1-2	CATSAGGLEDYGYTF
TRBV28	TRBJ2-1	CASSSSGSSYNEQFF